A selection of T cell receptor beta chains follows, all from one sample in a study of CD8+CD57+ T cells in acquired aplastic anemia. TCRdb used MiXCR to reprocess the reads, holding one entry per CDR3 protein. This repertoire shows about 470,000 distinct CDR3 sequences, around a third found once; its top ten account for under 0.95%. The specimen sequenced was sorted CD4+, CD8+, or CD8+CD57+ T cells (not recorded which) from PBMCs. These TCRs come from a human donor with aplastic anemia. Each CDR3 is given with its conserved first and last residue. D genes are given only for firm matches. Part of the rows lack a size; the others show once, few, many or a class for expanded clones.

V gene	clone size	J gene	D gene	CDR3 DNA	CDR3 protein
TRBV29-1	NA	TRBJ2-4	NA	TGCAGCGTTGATGGTGGTGGGGGAAACATTCAGTACTTC	CSVDGGGGNIQYF
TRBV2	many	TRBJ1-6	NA	TGTGCCAGCAGTGGACAGACTAATTCACCCCTCCACTTT	CASSGQTNSPLHF
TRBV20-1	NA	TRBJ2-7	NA	TGCAGTGCTTCCCCTCGGAGGTCCTACGAGCAGTACTTC	CSASPRRSYEQYF
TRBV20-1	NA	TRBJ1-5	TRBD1	TGCAGTGCTATCGACAGGGTCGATAGCAATCAGCCCCAGCATTTT	CSAIDRVDSNQPQHF
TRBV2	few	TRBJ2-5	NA	TGTGCCAGCAGGACATCCGGATACCAAGAGACCCAGTACTTC	CASRTSGYQETQYF
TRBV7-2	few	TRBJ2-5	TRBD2	TGTGCCAGCAGCTTAAACGGTCTCGGGGGGGAGACCCAGTACTTC	CASSLNGLGGETQYF
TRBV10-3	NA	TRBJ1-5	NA	TGTGCCATCAGCGAACGGGGGTATGGCAATCAGCCCCAGCATTTT	CAISERGYGNQPQHF
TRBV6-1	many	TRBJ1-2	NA	TGTGCCAGCAGTCCGCAGGGAATCCATGGCTACACCTTC	CASSPQGIHGYTF
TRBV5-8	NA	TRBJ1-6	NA	TGTGCCAGCAGCTTCCCGGGGGCCTATAATCCACCCCTCCACTTT	CASSFPGAYNPPLHF
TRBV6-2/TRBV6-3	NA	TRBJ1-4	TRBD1	TGTGCCAGCAGTTACCCCCGGACAGGGGGCTACGCTAATGAAAAACTGTTTTTT	CASSYPRTGGYANEKLFF
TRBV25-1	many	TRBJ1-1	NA	TGTGCCAGCAGCGACCTTACAGTAAACACTGAAGCTTTCTTT	CASSDLTVNTEAFF
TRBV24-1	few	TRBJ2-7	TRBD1	TGTGCCAGCAACACAGGGGTCACCTACGAGCAGTACTTC	CASNTGVTYEQYF
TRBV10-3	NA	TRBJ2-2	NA	TGTGCCATCAGTCCGGGACACCACTACACCGGGGAGCTGTTTTTT	CAISPGHHYTGELFF
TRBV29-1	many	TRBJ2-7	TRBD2	TGCAGCGTTGTCCAGCGGGGTAGCTCCTACGAGCAGTACTTC	CSVVQRGSSYEQYF
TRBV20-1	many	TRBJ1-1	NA	TGCAGTGCTAGAGTATCCACGATGAACACTGAAGCTTTCTTT	CSARVSTMNTEAFF
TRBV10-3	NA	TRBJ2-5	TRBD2	TGTGCCAGCAGTGAACTCGTTGGGGGGGGACAAGAGACCCAGTACTTC	CASSELVGGGQETQYF
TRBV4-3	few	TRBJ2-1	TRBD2	TGCGCCAGCAGCCAGGGGGGGGGTACCGGGACGGCAGTTAACTTC	CASSQGGGTGTAVNF
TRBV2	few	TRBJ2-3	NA	TGTGCCAGCAGTCCTCGCCAGGGTTTGGATACGCAGTATTTT	CASSPRQGLDTQYF
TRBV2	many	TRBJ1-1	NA	TGTGCCAGCAGCCGGAGGGGGGCAATGAACACTGAAGCTTTCTTT	CASSRRGAMNTEAFF
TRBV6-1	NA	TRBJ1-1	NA	TGTGCCAGTCGACCCCTCGGGACGAACACTGAAGCTTTCTTT	CASRPLGTNTEAFF
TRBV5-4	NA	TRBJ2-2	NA	TGTGCCAGCAGCTATCTTTTTAGGGTACCGAACACCGGGGAGCTGTTTTTT	CASSYLFRVPNTGELFF
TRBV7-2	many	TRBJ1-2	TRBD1	TGTGCCAGCAGCGTAGCCGGGACAGCTAACTATGGCTACACCTTC	CASSVAGTANYGYTF
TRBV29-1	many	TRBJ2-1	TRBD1	TGCAGCGTTGAAAGACGGGACAGGGTCAACCATGAGCAGTTCTTC	CSVERRDRVNHEQFF
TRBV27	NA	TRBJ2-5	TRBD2	TGTGCCAGCAGTTTATATAGGACTAGCGGGAGCTGGGAGACCCAGTACTTC	CASSLYRTSGSWETQYF
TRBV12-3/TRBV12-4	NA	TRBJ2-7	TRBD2	TGTGCCAGCAGTTTAGCTAGCGGGGGGCCGGATAGCTACGAGCAGTACTTC	CASSLASGGPDSYEQYF
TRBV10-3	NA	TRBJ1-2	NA	TGTGCCATCAGTGAGTCCACGACAGTGGATAACTATGGCTACACCTTC	CAISESTTVDNYGYTF
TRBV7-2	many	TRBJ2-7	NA	TGTGCCAGCAGCTTTTTGTCCGCCCACGAGCAGTACTTC	CASSFLSAHEQYF
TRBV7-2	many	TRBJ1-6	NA	TGTGCCAGCAGCTTAGTTCGACTTACCAATTCACCCCTCCACTTT	CASSLVRLTNSPLHF
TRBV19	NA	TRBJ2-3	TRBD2	TGTGCCAGTAGCCCATCCGCGACTAGCGGGAGGGGGATCACAGATACGCAGTATTTT	CASSPSATSGRGITDTQYF
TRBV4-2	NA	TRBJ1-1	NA	TGTGCCAGCAGCCAGACGGGGACGAACACTGAAGCTTTCTTT	CASSQTGTNTEAFF
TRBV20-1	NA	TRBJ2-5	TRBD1	TGCAGTGCTTATAACCCCGGGGCAGGGGGAGAGACCCAGTACTTC	CSAYNPGAGGETQYF
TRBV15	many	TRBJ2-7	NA	TGTGCCACCTCTCCGACTAGGGGATACGAGCAGTACTTC	CATSPTRGYEQYF
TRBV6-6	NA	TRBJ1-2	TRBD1	TGTGCCAGCACCCAGGGGGCGGGCTACACCTTC	CASTQGAGYTF
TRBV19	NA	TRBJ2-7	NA	TGTGCCAGTAGTACCTTAGTAAGCATCTACGAGCAGTACTTC	CASSTLVSIYEQYF
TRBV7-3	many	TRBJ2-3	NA	TGTGCCAGCAGCCAGACCACAGATACGCAGTATTTT	CASSQTTDTQYF
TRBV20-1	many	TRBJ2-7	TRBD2	TGCAGTGCTTTACCGCGCGGGAGCTACGAGCAGTACTTC	CSALPRGSYEQYF
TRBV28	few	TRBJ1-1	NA	TGTGCCAGCAGTTTAGGGACACCTCGGGGCACTGAAGCTTTCTTT	CASSLGTPRGTEAFF
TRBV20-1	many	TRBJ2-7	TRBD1	TGCAGTGCTAGTCTCCGGACAGGGGACGACGAGCAGTACTTC	CSASLRTGDDEQYF
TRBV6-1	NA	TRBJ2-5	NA	TGTGCCAGCCGTAGAGGGGGGCTTCAAGAGACCCCGTACTTC	CASRRGGLQETPYF
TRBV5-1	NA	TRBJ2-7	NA	TGCGCCAGCAGCAGGGAGCCAGGGACGTTCTACGAGCAGTACTTC	CASSREPGTFYEQYF
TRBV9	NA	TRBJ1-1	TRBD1	TGTGCCAGCAGCGCCCACAGGGGGCGGGGGGACACTGAAGCTTTCTTT	CASSAHRGRGDTEAFF
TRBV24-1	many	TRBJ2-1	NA	TGTGCCACGGCCGACTTGAACTACAATGAGCAGTTCTTC	CATADLNYNEQFF
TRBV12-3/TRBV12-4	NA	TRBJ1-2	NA	TGTGCCAGCAGTTTAGTTCAGGGGGGCTACACCTTC	CASSLVQGGYTF
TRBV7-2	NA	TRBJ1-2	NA	TGTGCCAGCAGCTCGGGACGCAGAGACTATGGCTACACCTTC	CASSSGRRDYGYTF
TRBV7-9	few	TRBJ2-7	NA	TGTGCCAGCAGCTTAAACAAGCGAGTCTACGAGCAGTACTTC	CASSLNKRVYEQYF
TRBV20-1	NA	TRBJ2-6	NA	TGCTCCCTCAGAACTGGGGCCAACGTCCTGACTTTC	CSLRTGANVLTF
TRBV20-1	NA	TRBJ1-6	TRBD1	TGCAGTGCTGGTAAAATTTACAGGGGTTCGGATTCACCCCTCCACTTT	CSAGKIYRGSDSPLHF
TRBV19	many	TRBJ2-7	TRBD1	TGTGCCAGTAAAACGACAGGGAGCTCCTACGAGCAGTACTTC	CASKTTGSSYEQYF
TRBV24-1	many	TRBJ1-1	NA	TGTGCCACCAGTGGAAAAATCGCTGAAGCTTTCTTT	CATSGKIAEAFF
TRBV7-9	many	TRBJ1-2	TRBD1	TGTGCCAGCAGCGCCGGGACAGGGGGGAATGGCTACACCTTC	CASSAGTGGNGYTF
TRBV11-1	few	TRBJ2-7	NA	TGTGCCAGCAGCCCTCGTTCGACCGCCCTAGGAATCGAGCAGTACTTC	CASSPRSTALGIEQYF
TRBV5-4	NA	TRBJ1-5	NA	TGTGCCAGCAGCTACCAATGGCCCCATAGCAATCAGCCCCAGCATTTT	CASSYQWPHSNQPQHF
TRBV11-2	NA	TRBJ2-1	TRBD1	TGTGCCAGCAGTCGAGCACCGGGACAGGGGGCTAATGAGCAGTTCTTC	CASSRAPGQGANEQFF
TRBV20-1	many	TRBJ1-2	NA	TGCAGTGCCACTCGGGACCGATCCTTGACCTTC	CSATRDRSLTF
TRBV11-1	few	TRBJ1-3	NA	TGTGCCAGCAGCCCGGGACACACAACCTCTGGAAACACCATATATTTT	CASSPGHTTSGNTIYF
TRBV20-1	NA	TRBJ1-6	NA	TGCAGTGCTAGAGTAGCACAGGGAAATTCACCCCTCCACTTT	CSARVAQGNSPLHF
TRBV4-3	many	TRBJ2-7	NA	TGCGCCAGCAGCCAAGGCGGGACTTCCTACGAGCAGTACTTC	CASSQGGTSYEQYF
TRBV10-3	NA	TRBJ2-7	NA	TGTGCCTCGGCGGGAAGCTACAGTGAGCAGTACTTC	CASAGSYSEQYF
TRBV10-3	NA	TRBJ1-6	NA	TGTGCCAGCAGGGTGGACCTTATCCAGACACCACCCCTCCACTTT	CASRVDLIQTPPLHF